The clone carrying this T cell receptor beta chain was observed a few times. The antigen remains undetermined. 5'RACE template switching generated TCR cDNA, adding a universal primer site and UMIs. TCRdb ran MiXCR on the 5' RACE reads and lists one entry per CDR3 protein. This table has some 560,000 distinct CDR3 sequences, over 15% appearing once. The CDR3 spans 12 residues. Germline V gene lookup returns CDR1 SGDLS and CDR2 YYNGEE. Trimming took off 1 base at V and 8 bases at J, with 7 bases between the two ends. This record belongs to a study of T cells after yellow fever vaccination. Study as a whole: Libraries from low-cell-number fractions were prepared with the SMART-Seq v4 Ultra Low Input RNA kit. Study results and limitations: Relatively few clonotypes were ones that appeared in both CD4 and CD8 compartments. Reappearing after the booster were most of the clones from primary vaccination (96% CD4, about 88% CD8).

The chain carries TRBV9 and TRBJ2-1; D remains ambiguous. The source was PBMCs, collected 15 days after the yellow fever booster vaccination. This TCR was recovered from a man in his thirties or forties who received the YFV17D yellow fever vaccine. In DNA, the CDR3 is TGTGCCAGCAGCGTAACCTCCTATGAGCAGTTCTTC. Translating it yields CASSVTSYEQFF.